This TCR beta chain was sequenced in a study of CD8 T cells in ankylosing spondylitis. A word on this clonotype: The target antigen is unknown.

Quantitative 5'-RACE was performed with molecular barcodes, and it yielded the TCR beta libraries. In TCRdb, the 5' RACE reads were re-called with MiXCR into one record per CDR3 protein. The data contain some 340,000 distinct CDR3 sequences, 14% to 15% of them singletons. General study points: The study looked at matched synovial fluid samples from ankylosing spondylitis patients. Disease-linked clones were reported to be significantly enriched there.

This clonotype was sampled from a male donor with ankylosing spondylitis or in good health (not recorded which). Source material: blood, either unsorted or a sorted T cell fraction (not recorded which).

CDR3 loop: CSARSLRDRDSNQPQHF. In nucleotides, the CDR3 is TGCAGTGCTAGAAGTCTGAGGGACAGAGATAGCAATCAGCCCCAGCATTTT. V is TRBV20-1 and J is TRBJ1-5; 7 nucleotides align to TRBD1. The V gene's germline CDR1 is DFQATT and CDR2 SNEGSKA (reference sequence). V dropped 2 bases and J dropped 0; count of bases not matched to a gene: 10. This CDR3 is 17 amino acids long.